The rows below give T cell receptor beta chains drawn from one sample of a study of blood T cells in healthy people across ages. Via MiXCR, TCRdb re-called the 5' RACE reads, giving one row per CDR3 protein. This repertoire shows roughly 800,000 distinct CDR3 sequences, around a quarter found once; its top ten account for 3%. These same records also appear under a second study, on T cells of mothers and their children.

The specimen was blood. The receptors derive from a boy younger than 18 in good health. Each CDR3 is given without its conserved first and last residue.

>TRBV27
ASSKGEGLIGETQY
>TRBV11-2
ASSWAGEQY
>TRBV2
ASGSLKGNTEAF
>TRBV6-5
ASSYSKVGNQPQH
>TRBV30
AWTYTRGTQY
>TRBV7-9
ASSSKYSGNTIY
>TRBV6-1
ASSELREGETQY
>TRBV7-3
ASKASGGGTDTQY
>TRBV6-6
ASSYGRGPSYEQY
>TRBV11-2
ASSHTTGHYGYT
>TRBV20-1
SASWAGRLTGELF
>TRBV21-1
ASSNGGRPNIQY
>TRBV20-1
SASVNTEAF
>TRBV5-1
ASSKTGLGEQF
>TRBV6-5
ASSPGGEGYT
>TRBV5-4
ASSLIAGGLLDTQY
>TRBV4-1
ASSQVGEVDGYT
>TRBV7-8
ASSPWTGQYEQY
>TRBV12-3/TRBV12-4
ASSLRERGTDTQY
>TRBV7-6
ASSAWDAQETQY
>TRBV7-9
ASSLPREREKLF
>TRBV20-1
SAVLAGVSYEQY
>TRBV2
ASSDKRGDTGELF
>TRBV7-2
ASSSLWTQQQY
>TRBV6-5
ASSYGGGGAHSPLH